The 4 T cell receptor beta chains listed next were all sequenced from one sample in a study of CD4 T cells in relation to SARS-CoV-2 and coronaviruses. Sequencing was performed with immunoSEQ multiplex PCR; in TCRdb, only in-frame clones are kept and a portion is missing. Found here are about 22,000 clones, around 80% of them singletons; the top ten hold 17%. The antigens of these receptors remain unknown. Before the COVID-19 pandemic, during about 2010-2018, CD4+ T cells were taken from unexposed donors. Isolation of CD4+ T cells took place after around 11 days in culture. The material sequenced was CD4+ T cells from PBMCs, cultured in vitro. The receptors come from a human donor in good health.

This clone was seen once. The chain has TRBV5-1 and TRBJ2-7; the D gene is possibly TRBD1 (5 bases). V lost 1 base and J 3 bases, leaving 5 bases between the germline ends. Germline V CDR1 and CDR2: SGHRS, YFSETQ. The CDR3 runs to 12 residues. CDR3 residues: CASSLQGYEQYF. CDR3 nucleotide sequence: TGCGCCAGCAGCTTGCAGGGCTACGAGCAGTACTTC.

The chain employs TRBV28 and TRBJ1-1; 7 bases agree with TRBD1. Trimming at V came to 6 bases and at J to 6 bases, leaving 10 bases not matched to a gene. The CDR3 is 14 residues long. The germline V gene encodes CDR1 MDHEN and CDR2 SYDVKM. This chain's CDR3 is CASSETGNVPEAFF. CDR3 bases: TGTGCCAGCAGCGAGACAGGGAACGTCCCTGAAGCTTTCTTT. The entire variable domain, with the rest obtained from reference TRBV28 and TRBJ1-1, is as follows: DVKVTQSSRYLVKRTGEKVFLECVQDMDHENMFWYRQDPGLGLRLIYFSYDVKMKEKGDIPEGYSVSREKKERFSLILESASTNQTSMYLCASSETGNVPEAFFGQGTRLTVV.

The J gene is TRBJ2-3, the V gene TRBV5-1; 10 bases line up with TRBD1. The CDR3 has 16 amino acids. CDR1 and CDR2 (germline): SGHRS, YFSETQ. V lost 4 bases and J lost 3; bases outside the gene matches: 8. The DNA of the CDR3 is TGCGCCAGCAGCACCGGGACAGGGGAATTTACAGATACGCAGTATTTT. Protein product: CASSTGTGEFTDTQYF.

The chain employs TRBV6-1 and TRBJ1-2; TRBD1 might be the D (6 bases). Germline CDR1 reads MNHNS; CDR2 reads SASEGT. There are 16 residues in the CDR3. Trimming shortened V by 3 bases and J by 8 bases, and 22 bases separated the two germline ends. Here the CDR3 reads CASSESRGGRAPGYTF. CDR3 DNA: TGTGCCAGCAGTGAGTCACGGGGGGGCAGGGCCCCCGGCTACACCTTC.